The clone carrying this TCR beta chain was observed a few times. This record belongs to a study of blood T cells in healthy people across ages. Unmatched junction bases numbered 4, after V lost 3 bases and J lost 2 bases. This CDR3 is built from 16 residues. Germline V gene lookup returns CDR1 SGHTA and CDR2 FQGNSA. Combining a sample-barcoded 5' primer with a J-beta primer mix, a second PCR ran for about 7 to 11 cycles. TCRdb processed the 5' RACE reads anew with MiXCR; each CDR3 protein has one entry. Of under 800,000 distinct CDR3 sequences listed, about 21% were seen once; the top ten hold roughly 3.4%.

The sequence was obtained from a man in his 70s in good health. The specimen sequenced was blood. V gene TRBV7-2 combines with J gene TRBJ1-4; the match to TRBD1 covers 9 bases. The CDR3 DNA is TGTGCCAGCAGCTTTGGGACAGGGACTACTAATGAAAAACTGTTTTTT. Encoded protein: CASSFGTGTTNEKLFF.